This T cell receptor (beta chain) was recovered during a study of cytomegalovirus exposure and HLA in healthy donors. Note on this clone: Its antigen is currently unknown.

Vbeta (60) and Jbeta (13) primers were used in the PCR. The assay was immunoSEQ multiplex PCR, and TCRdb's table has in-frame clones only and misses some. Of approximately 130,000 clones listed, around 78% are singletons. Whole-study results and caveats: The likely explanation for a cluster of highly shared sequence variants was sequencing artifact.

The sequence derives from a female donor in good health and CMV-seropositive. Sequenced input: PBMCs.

CDR3 DNA sequence: TGTGCCATCAGTGAGGGAGGCAATCAGCCCCAGCATTTT. This sequence encodes CAISEGGNQPQHF. The chain has TRBV10-3 and TRBJ1-5; D unresolved. Germline CDR1 and CDR2: ENHRY and SYGVKD. V lost 2 bases to trimming and J lost 2 bases, with 4 bases between them. The CDR3 spans 13 residues.